Listed below are T cell receptor beta chains from one sample, sequenced in a study of blood T cell repertoires in COVID-19. The assay was immunoSEQ multiplex PCR, and TCRdb's table has in-frame clones only and misses some. The sample lists approximately 200,000 clones, 85% to 90% seen once, with 2% to 3% in the top ten. The specimen was peripheral blood. The receptor source for this set is a young man with COVID-19, enrolled during active disease. Each CDR3 is given with its conserved first and last residue. Each record gives: CDR3 DNA, CDR3 protein, J gene, clone size, D gene, V gene. A D gene is named only where the DNA matches it firmly. Part of the rows lack a size; the others show once, few, many or a class for expanded clones.

CDR3 DNA: TGTGCCAGCAGCCCCGGCAGGGATAGCAATCAGCCCCAGCATTTT; CDR3 protein: CASSPGRDSNQPQHF; J gene: TRBJ1-5; clone size: .; D gene: .; V gene: TRBV7-6
CDR3 DNA: TGTGCCAGCAGTTACATGCGGGGTTACGACGAGCAGTACTTC; CDR3 protein: CASSYMRGYDEQYF; J gene: TRBJ2-7; clone size: .; D gene: .; V gene: TRBV6-2/TRBV6-3
CDR3 DNA: TGTGCCAGCAGTCCTCCTATCGGCAATGAGCAGTTCTTC; CDR3 protein: CASSPPIGNEQFF; J gene: TRBJ2-1; clone size: .; D gene: .; V gene: TRBV28
CDR3 DNA: TGTGCCAGCAGCGTAGATGGGACAGCTAATCAGCCCCAGCATTTT; CDR3 protein: CASSVDGTANQPQHF; J gene: TRBJ1-5; clone size: .; D gene: TRBD1; V gene: TRBV9
CDR3 DNA: TGTGCCAGCAGCGAGGGACAGAACACCATATATTTT; CDR3 protein: CASSEGQNTIYF; J gene: TRBJ1-3; clone size: .; D gene: TRBD1; V gene: TRBV11-2
CDR3 DNA: TGTGCCATCAGTGAAACGGGTTTTCAAGTGAACACTGAAGCTTTCTTT; CDR3 protein: CAISETGFQVNTEAFF; J gene: TRBJ1-1; clone size: .; D gene: .; V gene: TRBV10-3
CDR3 DNA: TGCAGCGTTCGGGCGGGGGAGGGTGAAAAACTGTTTTTT; CDR3 protein: CSVRAGEGEKLFF; J gene: TRBJ1-4; clone size: .; D gene: .; V gene: TRBV29-1
CDR3 DNA: TGTGCCAGCAGTTCCACCTCGACAGGAGTAGGGGAGCAGTACTTC; CDR3 protein: CASSSTSTGVGEQYF; J gene: TRBJ2-7; clone size: once; D gene: .; V gene: TRBV27
CDR3 DNA: TGTGCCAGCTCCAGCCCGGGACAGCAGAATGAAAAACTGTTTTTT; CDR3 protein: CASSSPGQQNEKLFF; J gene: TRBJ1-4; clone size: .; D gene: TRBD1; V gene: TRBV6-6
CDR3 DNA: TGTGCCAGCAGCACGACAGGGCAGCAGGGCGAAAAACTGTTTTTT; CDR3 protein: CASSTTGQQGEKLFF; J gene: TRBJ1-4; clone size: .; D gene: TRBD1; V gene: TRBV7-6
CDR3 DNA: TGTGCCAGCAGTTACGACGGGTTAACCTACGAGCAGTACTTC; CDR3 protein: CASSYDGLTYEQYF; J gene: TRBJ2-7; clone size: few; D gene: .; V gene: TRBV6-5
CDR3 DNA: TGTGCCAGCTCCCGTCAGGCGGGGGCCAGCTACAATGAGCAGTTCTTC; CDR3 protein: CASSRQAGASYNEQFF; J gene: TRBJ2-1; clone size: .; D gene: .; V gene: TRBV18
CDR3 DNA: TGTGCCACCAGTGATACAAACTACAATGAGCAGTTCTTC; CDR3 protein: CATSDTNYNEQFF; J gene: TRBJ2-1; clone size: few; D gene: .; V gene: TRBV24-1
CDR3 DNA: TGTGCCAGCGGCCAAACTTCCGGGACTAGCGCGGGGTACAGCACAGATACGCAGTATTTT; CDR3 protein: CASGQTSGTSAGYSTDTQYF; J gene: TRBJ2-3; clone size: .; D gene: TRBD2; V gene: TRBV4-2
CDR3 DNA: TGTGCCAGCAGCCCCGCAGGACAGAGCCAAGAGACCCAGTACTTC; CDR3 protein: CASSPAGQSQETQYF; J gene: TRBJ2-5; clone size: .; D gene: .; V gene: TRBV7-7
CDR3 DNA: TGTGCCAGCAGTCGACCGACAGGGACTTCCACAGATACGCAGTATTTT; CDR3 protein: CASSRPTGTSTDTQYF; J gene: TRBJ2-3; clone size: once; D gene: .; V gene: TRBV6-6
CDR3 DNA: TGTGCCAGCAGCCTGGGACAGCCTAGCAATCAGCCCCAGCATTTT; CDR3 protein: CASSLGQPSNQPQHF; J gene: TRBJ1-5; clone size: .; D gene: TRBD1; V gene: TRBV6-5
CDR3 DNA: TGCGCCAGCAGCTTACAGGGGTCTGCAACTAATGAAAAACTGTTTTTT; CDR3 protein: CASSLQGSATNEKLFF; J gene: TRBJ1-4; clone size: .; D gene: TRBD1; V gene: TRBV5-1
CDR3 DNA: TGCGCCAGCAGCTGGACAGGGGGCCGCTACAATGAGCAGTTCTTC; CDR3 protein: CASSWTGGRYNEQFF; J gene: TRBJ2-1; clone size: .; D gene: TRBD1; V gene: TRBV5-1
CDR3 DNA: TGTGCCAGCAGTCCCCAATCGACAGGGATTAATCAGCCCCAGCATTTT; CDR3 protein: CASSPQSTGINQPQHF; J gene: TRBJ1-5; clone size: .; D gene: TRBD1; V gene: TRBV27
CDR3 DNA: TGTGCCAGCAGCTACGGACAGGCTGACACTGAAGCTTTCTTT; CDR3 protein: CASSYGQADTEAFF; J gene: TRBJ1-1; clone size: once; D gene: TRBD1; V gene: TRBV11-1
CDR3 DNA: TGTGCCAGCAGCTTAGGCCTAAGGCAGGGCCCAAACTATGGCTACACCTTC; CDR3 protein: CASSLGLRQGPNYGYTF; J gene: TRBJ1-2; clone size: .; D gene: .; V gene: TRBV13
CDR3 DNA: TGTGCCAGCAGCCCAAGGGGCCGGGGGGCTAACTATGGCTACACCTTC; CDR3 protein: CASSPRGRGANYGYTF; J gene: TRBJ1-2; clone size: few; D gene: .; V gene: TRBV4-2
CDR3 DNA: TGTGCCAGCAGCCCGGGAATGGGGACTGGGGCCAACGTCCTGACTTTC; CDR3 protein: CASSPGMGTGANVLTF; J gene: TRBJ2-6; clone size: .; D gene: .; V gene: TRBV5-8
CDR3 DNA: TGTGCCAGCAGCTTAGCTCCGTCCGGGATCCCCTACGAGCAGTACTTC; CDR3 protein: CASSLAPSGIPYEQYF; J gene: TRBJ2-7; clone size: few; D gene: .; V gene: TRBV11-2
CDR3 DNA: TGTGCCAGCAGCGGGGGGACGGCTCTGGGACTCGAGCAGTACTTC; CDR3 protein: CASSGGTALGLEQYF; J gene: TRBJ2-7; clone size: .; D gene: .; V gene: TRBV5-6
CDR3 DNA: TGTGCCTCCAACCCGACAGGGGGCTTGAACACCATATATTTT; CDR3 protein: CASNPTGGLNTIYF; J gene: TRBJ1-3; clone size: .; D gene: TRBD1; V gene: TRBV30
CDR3 DNA: TGTGCCAGCAGTTTAGTCCAGGCCAACTATGGCTACACCTTC; CDR3 protein: CASSLVQANYGYTF; J gene: TRBJ1-2; clone size: .; D gene: .; V gene: TRBV28
CDR3 DNA: TGTGCCAGCAGCCTACAGGGGGCTCCCTATGGCTACACCTTC; CDR3 protein: CASSLQGAPYGYTF; J gene: TRBJ1-2; clone size: .; D gene: TRBD1; V gene: TRBV28
CDR3 DNA: TGTGCCAGCAGTTATTTCCAGCGGAGCACAGATACGCAGTATTTT; CDR3 protein: CASSYFQRSTDTQYF; J gene: TRBJ2-3; clone size: .; D gene: .; V gene: TRBV6-6
CDR3 DNA: TGTGCCAGCACCTCTGGCACTATCTTCTATGGCTACACCTTC; CDR3 protein: CASTSGTIFYGYTF; J gene: TRBJ1-2; clone size: .; D gene: .; V gene: TRBV7-9
CDR3 DNA: TGTGCCAGCTCAGTTGGACAGGGCTACGAGCAGTACTTC; CDR3 protein: CASSVGQGYEQYF; J gene: TRBJ2-7; clone size: .; D gene: TRBD1; V gene: TRBV18
CDR3 DNA: TGCAGCGTTGATGAAGGGGGAGATACGCAGTATTTT; CDR3 protein: CSVDEGGDTQYF; J gene: TRBJ2-3; clone size: .; D gene: .; V gene: TRBV29-1
CDR3 DNA: TGCGCCAGCAGCCAAGATCTGGACAGCCGCGAGCAGTTCTTC; CDR3 protein: CASSQDLDSREQFF; J gene: TRBJ2-1; clone size: .; D gene: .; V gene: TRBV4-3
CDR3 DNA: TGTGCCAGCAGCCGGGGACAGGGCACAGATACGCAGTATTTT; CDR3 protein: CASSRGQGTDTQYF; J gene: TRBJ2-3; clone size: .; D gene: TRBD1; V gene: TRBV7-7
CDR3 DNA: TGTGCCAGCTCACCAAAGATTCAGGGGCCTGTCAATGAGCAGTTCTTC; CDR3 protein: CASSPKIQGPVNEQFF; J gene: TRBJ2-1; clone size: .; D gene: .; V gene: TRBV18
CDR3 DNA: TGTGCCATCAGTGAGGGGGCCCCCGGTGATGGCTACACCTTC; CDR3 protein: CAISEGAPGDGYTF; J gene: TRBJ1-2; clone size: .; D gene: .; V gene: TRBV10-3
CDR3 DNA: TGTGCCAGCAGCCCCGGGACACATAGCAATCAGCCCCAGCATTTT; CDR3 protein: CASSPGTHSNQPQHF; J gene: TRBJ1-5; clone size: .; D gene: .; V gene: TRBV3-1/TRBV3-2
CDR3 DNA: TGCGCCAGCAGCCCCTCACAGGCGGGACTAGCGGGTGATACGCAGTATTTT; CDR3 protein: CASSPSQAGLAGDTQYF; J gene: TRBJ2-3; clone size: .; D gene: TRBD2; V gene: TRBV4-1
CDR3 DNA: TGTGCCAGCAGCTTGGCCGATCCGGGACAGGGTGGGGATACGCAGTATTTT; CDR3 protein: CASSLADPGQGGDTQYF; J gene: TRBJ2-3; clone size: .; D gene: TRBD1; V gene: TRBV11-2
CDR3 DNA: TGTGCCAGCAGTTACCGACAGGGCGATGGCTACACCTTC; CDR3 protein: CASSYRQGDGYTF; J gene: TRBJ1-2; clone size: .; D gene: TRBD1; V gene: TRBV6-5
CDR3 DNA: TGCGCCAGCAGAAACGGACTAGCGATGGACACAGATACGCAGTATTTT; CDR3 protein: CASRNGLAMDTDTQYF; J gene: TRBJ2-3; clone size: .; D gene: TRBD2; V gene: TRBV5-1
CDR3 DNA: TGTGCCAGCTCACCACCGTCCGGACAGGTCACCTACGAGCAGTACTTC; CDR3 protein: CASSPPSGQVTYEQYF; J gene: TRBJ2-7; clone size: .; D gene: TRBD1; V gene: TRBV18
CDR3 DNA: TGTGCCAGCAGTTCTCGGGACAGGGGTAAGCTCTACGAGCAGTACTTC; CDR3 protein: CASSSRDRGKLYEQYF; J gene: TRBJ2-7; clone size: few; D gene: TRBD1; V gene: TRBV6-5
CDR3 DNA: TGTGCCAGCCTCGTGAACACTGAAGCTTTCTTT; CDR3 protein: CASLVNTEAFF; J gene: TRBJ1-1; clone size: once; D gene: .; V gene: TRBV2
CDR3 DNA: TGTGCCAGCAGCTATCGACCAAACCGGGACAGGGGAAGAGCTTTCTTT; CDR3 protein: CASSYRPNRDRGRAFF; J gene: TRBJ1-1; clone size: .; D gene: TRBD1; V gene: TRBV6-2/TRBV6-3
CDR3 DNA: TGTGCCAGTCACCAAAGGGGGGGTAATCAGCCCCAGCATTTT; CDR3 protein: CASHQRGGNQPQHF; J gene: TRBJ1-5; clone size: .; D gene: .; V gene: TRBV19
CDR3 DNA: TGCGCCAGCAGCTTACTCGGGACAGGGGAACCAAAGGGGGACAATGAGCAGTTCTTC; CDR3 protein: CASSLLGTGEPKGDNEQFF; J gene: TRBJ2-1; clone size: .; D gene: TRBD1; V gene: TRBV5-1
CDR3 DNA: TGCAGCGTTGAAGGGACAGGGGACCAGCCCCAGCATTTT; CDR3 protein: CSVEGTGDQPQHF; J gene: TRBJ1-5; clone size: .; D gene: TRBD1; V gene: TRBV29-1
CDR3 DNA: TGTGCCAGCAGCCCAGACAGGGGGCTCTACAATGAGCAGTTCTTC; CDR3 protein: CASSPDRGLYNEQFF; J gene: TRBJ2-1; clone size: .; D gene: TRBD1; V gene: TRBV7-2
CDR3 DNA: TGTGCCAGCAGTTCGCGACAGGAAGCAAACATTCAGTACTTC; CDR3 protein: CASSSRQEANIQYF; J gene: TRBJ2-4; clone size: .; D gene: .; V gene: TRBV27
CDR3 DNA: TGCGCCAGCAGCCAAGACGTCGCCGCGTTTGAGCAGTTCTTC; CDR3 protein: CASSQDVAAFEQFF; J gene: TRBJ2-1; clone size: .; D gene: .; V gene: TRBV4-3
CDR3 DNA: TGTGCCAGCAGTTTATGGGGACTAGCGGGAATGGATGAGCAGTTCTTC; CDR3 protein: CASSLWGLAGMDEQFF; J gene: TRBJ2-1; clone size: .; D gene: TRBD2; V gene: TRBV28
CDR3 DNA: TGTGCCAGCAGTCGCGGTTGGGGAGGAGGGATGAACACTGAAGCTTTCTTT; CDR3 protein: CASSRGWGGGMNTEAFF; J gene: TRBJ1-1; clone size: .; D gene: .; V gene: TRBV6-6